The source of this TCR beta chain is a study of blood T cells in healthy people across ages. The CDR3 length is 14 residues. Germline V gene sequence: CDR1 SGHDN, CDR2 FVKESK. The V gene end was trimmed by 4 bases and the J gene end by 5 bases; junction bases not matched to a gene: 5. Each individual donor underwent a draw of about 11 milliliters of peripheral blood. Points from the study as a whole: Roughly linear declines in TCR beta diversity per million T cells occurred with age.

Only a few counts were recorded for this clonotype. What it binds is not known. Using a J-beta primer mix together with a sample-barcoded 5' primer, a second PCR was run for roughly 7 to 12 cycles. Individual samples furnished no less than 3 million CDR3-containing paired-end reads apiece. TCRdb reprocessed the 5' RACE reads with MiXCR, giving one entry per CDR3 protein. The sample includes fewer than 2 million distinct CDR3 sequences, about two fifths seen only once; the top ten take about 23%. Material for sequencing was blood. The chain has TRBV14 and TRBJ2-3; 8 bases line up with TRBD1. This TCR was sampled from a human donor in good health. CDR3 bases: TGTGCCAGCAGCCCAGGGGGCTCGGAAGATACGCAGTATTTT. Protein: CASSPGGSEDTQYF.